The 20 T cell receptor beta chains below come from one sample, sequenced in a study of shared clonotypes between healthy human individuals. Profiled with immunoSEQ multiplex PCR; TCRdb holds only in-frame clones, not every one. The table has some 1.4 million clones, roughly 96% seen once; the top ten hold approximately 1.2%. Input material: naive CD4+ T cells sorted from blood. Stated subset: CD45RA+ positively selected. The receptors were sampled from a man between 25 and 39 years old in good health.

Of note for this clone: The sample carries other DNA sequences with the same CDR3. The chain uses TRBV30 and TRBJ1-3, with D uncertain. The ends were cut back, 5 bases at V and 1 base at J, with 3 bases in the middle. The CDR3 spans 11 residues. CDR1 is GTSNPN, CDR2 SVGIG, per germline (reference sequence). The CDR3 coding sequence is TGTGCCTGGGGTTCTGGAAACACCATATATTTT. It encodes CAWGSGNTIYF.

This rearrangement joins TRBV6-5 to TRBJ2-7; no clear D gene. The CDR3 length is 15 residues. Germline CDR1 MNHEY, CDR2 SVGAGI. V lost 6 bases and J 6 bases, leaving 21 bases between the germline ends. In nucleotides, the CDR3 is TGTGCCAGCAGCCTCGTAGCATTCGGAATGGGCGAGCAGTACTTC. This codes for CASSLVAFGMGEQYF.

Concerning this clone itself: Within the sample, other DNA sequences also encode this same CDR3. V is TRBV28 and J is TRBJ1-1; no clear D. V was pared by 4 bases and J by 2 bases, with 5 bases between. Germline CDR1 reads MDHEN; CDR2 reads SYDVKM. CDR3 size: 12 residues. The CDR3 nucleotides read TGTGCCAGCAGTTCCCCCAACACTGAAGCTTTCTTT. It encodes CASSSPNTEAFF.

The chain employs TRBV30 and TRBJ2-7, with TRBD1 as a possible D gene (7 bases). Germline V gene data show CDR1 as GTSNPN and CDR2 as SVGIG (reference sequence). Trimming took off 3 bases at V and 4 bases at J, with 22 bases between the two ends. This CDR3 has 16 amino acids. The CDR3 reads CAWRVEGAFSWYEQYF. CDR3 DNA sequence: TGTGCCTGGAGGGTGGAGGGGGCTTTCTCCTGGTACGAGCAGTACTTC.

The genes are TRBV7-2 and TRBJ2-5; D unclear. V was pared by 1 base and J by 5 bases, with 11 bases between. There are 14 residues in the CDR3. CDR1 and CDR2 from the germline V gene are SGHTA and FQGNSA. The DNA for the CDR3 is TGTGCCAGCAGCTTAGATCTTTATGGGGAGACCCAGTACTTC. This sequence encodes CASSLDLYGETQYF.

V and J are TRBV5-4 and TRBJ2-3; D ambiguous. V was pared by 0 bases and J by 2 bases, with 7 bases between. This CDR3 has 14 residues. Germline CDR1 reads SGHNT; CDR2 reads YYREEE (reference sequence). The CDR3, as DNA: TGTGCCAGCAGCTTGGATTTTACCACAGATACGCAGTATTTT. Its protein product is CASSLDFTTDTQYF.

The CDR3, as DNA: TGTGCCAGCTCACCACAGGCGGGAGTCTTCGATGAGCAGTTCTTC. It yields the protein CASSPQAGVFDEQFF. The chain recombines TRBV18 with TRBJ2-1, with 7 bases fitting TRBD2. Trimming cost V 1 base and J 8 bases; bases outside gene matches: 8. Per the germline V gene, CDR1 is KGHSH and CDR2 is LQKENI. There are 15 residues in the CDR3.

V usage is TRBV10-3 and J usage is TRBJ2-7; 7 bases are a match to TRBD2. The V segment lost 2 bases and the J segment 2 bases; nucleotides outside the gene matches: 0. Germline assignment: CDR1 ENHRY and CDR2 SYGVKD. CDR3 length: 13 residues. CDR3 coding DNA: TGTGCCATCAGTGAGGGACTAGCCTACGAGCAGTACTTC. Residues: CAISEGLAYEQYF.

V and J are TRBV6-1 and TRBJ1-1; D perhaps matches TRBD1 (5 bases). Trimming stripped 10 bases from V and 1 base from J, with 16 bases between. The CDR3 is made up of 14 amino acids. Germline V gives CDR1 MNHNS, CDR2 SASEGT. This CDR3 reads CATAPGTKNTEAFF. The CDR3 DNA reads TGTGCCACCGCGCCGGGGACGAAGAACACTGAAGCTTTCTTT.

The count of this clone is one. The chain carries TRBV19 and TRBJ2-6, with 8 bases matching TRBD1. Germline V gene lookup returns CDR1 LNHDA and CDR2 SQIVND (reference sequence). The CDR3 contains 16 residues. After removal of 1 base from V and 2 bases from J, the junction contained 1 base not matched to a gene. CDR3 residues: CASSIVRGPGANVLTF. As DNA, the CDR3 is TGTGCCAGTAGTATAGTCAGGGGGCCTGGGGCCAACGTCCTGACTTTC.

The chain combines TRBV19 with TRBJ2-1; TRBD2 matches at 11 bases. CDR1 is LNHDA and CDR2 is SQIVND in the germline V gene (reference sequence). Trimming cost V 1 base and J 0 bases; bases outside gene matches: 5. The CDR3 contains 18 residues. CDR3 DNA: TGTGCCAGTAGTATAGCCCTAGCGGGAGGTAGCTCCTACAATGAGCAGTTCTTC. As protein: CASSIALAGGSSYNEQFF.

The rearrangement links TRBV5-4 to TRBJ1-2; D is uncertain. The V end was cut by 0 bases, the J end by 9 bases, with 12 bases between. Per the germline V gene, CDR1 is SGHNT and CDR2 is YYREEE (reference sequence). The CDR3 runs 13 residues. The CDR3 is CASSLENTARYTF. CDR3 bases: TGTGCCAGCAGCTTGGAGAACACAGCACGCTACACCTTC. The complete variable domain, with remaining parts taken from reference TRBV5-4 and TRBJ1-2, reads ETGVTQSPTHLIKTRGQQVTLRCSSQSGHNTVSWYQQALGQGPQFIFQYYREEENGRGNFPPRFSGLQFPNYSSELNVNALELDDSALYLCASSLENTARYTFGSGTRLTVV.

The chain joins TRBV2 to TRBJ2-7; either TRBD1 or TRBD2 may fit D (5 bases each). CDR3 size: 15 residues. The V gene lost 0 bases and the J gene lost 11 bases, with 20 bases spanning the gap. Germline V gene sequence: CDR1 SNHLY, CDR2 FYNNEI. CDR3 nucleotides: TGTGCCAGCAGTGAAGCTTCGGGGAGTGGGGGACGAAAGTACTTC. It encodes CASSEASGSGGRKYF.

This clone was seen only once. CDR3 DNA: TGTGCCACCAGCAGACCCCGAGGACAGGGGGGCACTGAAGCTTTCTTT. It translates to CATSRPRGQGGTEAFF. This chain joins TRBV15 and TRBJ1-1; 10 positions agree with TRBD1. Germline V lookup: CDR1 LNHNV, CDR2 YYDKDF (reference sequence). The trim removed 2 bases at V and 4 bases at J, leaving 7 bases unmatched. The CDR3 runs to 16 residues.

The chain carries TRBV5-1 and TRBJ1-1; D is perhaps TRBD1 (5 bases). CDR1 and CDR2 (germline): SGHRS, YFSETQ. V was trimmed by 7 bases and J by 4 bases, leaving 20 bases between them. The CDR3 length is 15 residues. CDR3 coding DNA: TGCGCCAGCTGCGAGGGGACCACGGGAGGCACTGAAGCTTTCTTT. Its translation is CASCEGTTGGTEAFF.

The chain combines TRBV9 with TRBJ2-3; possibly TRBD2 for D (6 bases). This CDR3 is built from 16 residues. Germline V gene sequence: CDR1 SGDLS, CDR2 YYNGEE. V was shortened by 4 bases and J by 2 bases, with 17 bases between the two germline ends. The CDR3 bases are TGTGCCAGCAGCCCTAATTGGGCGGGAATCACAGATACGCAGTATTTT. It translates to CASSPNWAGITDTQYF. Using reference TRBV9 and TRBJ2-3 for the parts outside the CDR3, the full variable domain is DSGVTQTPKHLITATGQRVTLRCSPRSGDLSVYWYQQSLDQGLQFLIQYYNGEERAKGNILERFSAQQFPDLHSELNLSSLELGDSALYFCASSPNWAGITDTQYFGPGTRLTVL.

The J gene is TRBJ2-1, the V gene TRBV10-2; D is tentatively TRBD1 or TRBD2 (6 bases each). From germline, CDR1 is WSHSY and CDR2 SAAADI. CDR3 size: 16 residues. The V end lost 0 bases, the J end lost 6 bases, and 15 bases lay between the germline ends. The CDR3 region has the DNA TGCGCCAGCAGTGAGTCGAGGGGGTTGGGGGGCAATGAGCAGTTCTTC. Amino acid sequence: CASSESRGLGGNEQFF.

This clone was seen a single time. The chain carries TRBV4-2 and TRBJ2-7; tentative D call: TRBD1 (6 bases). V lost 0 bases and J 5 bases, leaving 11 bases between the germline ends. CDR3 length: 14 amino acids. Germline CDR1 is LGHNA and CDR2 is YNFKEQ. The DNA of the CDR3 is TGTGCCAGCAGCCAAGAACCCAGGGGCCACGAGCAGTACTTC. Amino acids: CASSQEPRGHEQYF.

The chain recombines TRBV7-2 with TRBJ1-5, with 8 positions matching TRBD1. Germline values: CDR1 SGHTA, CDR2 FQGNSA. V gave up 6 bases and J gave up 3 bases; unmatched junction bases: 1. The CDR3 is made up of 13 amino acids. CDR3 sequence: CASRGQANQPQHF. The CDR3 region has the DNA TGTGCCAGCAGGGGACAGGCCAATCAGCCCCAGCATTTT.

The chain joins TRBV30 to TRBJ1-1, with 7 bases lining up with TRBD1. The J segment lost 4 bases and the V segment lost 5 bases, leaving 4 bases of the junction unmatched. CDR1 and CDR2 from the germline V gene are GTSNPN and SVGIG (reference sequence). This CDR3 has 12 amino acids. The CDR3 DNA follows: TGTGCCTGGCTGAGGGGGCGCACTGAAGCTTTCTTT. Its translation is CAWLRGRTEAFF. The full variable domain, completed using reference TRBV30 and TRBJ1-1, is SQTIHQWPATLVQPVGSPLSLECTVEGTSNPNLYWYRQAAGRGLQLLFYSVGIGQISSEVPQNLSASRPQDRQFILSSKKLLLSDSGFYLCAWLRGRTEAFFGQGTRLTVV.